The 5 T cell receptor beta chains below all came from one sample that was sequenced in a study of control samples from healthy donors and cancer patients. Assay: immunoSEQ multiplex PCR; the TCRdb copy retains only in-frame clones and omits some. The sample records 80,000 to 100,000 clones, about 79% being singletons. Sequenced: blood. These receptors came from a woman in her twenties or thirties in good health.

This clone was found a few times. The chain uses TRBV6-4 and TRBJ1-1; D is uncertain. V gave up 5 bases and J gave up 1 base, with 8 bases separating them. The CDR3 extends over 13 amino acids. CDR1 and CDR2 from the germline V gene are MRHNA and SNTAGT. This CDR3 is CASSLKQNTEAFF. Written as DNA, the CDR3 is TGTGCCAGCAGTCTGAAACAGAACACTGAAGCTTTCTTT.

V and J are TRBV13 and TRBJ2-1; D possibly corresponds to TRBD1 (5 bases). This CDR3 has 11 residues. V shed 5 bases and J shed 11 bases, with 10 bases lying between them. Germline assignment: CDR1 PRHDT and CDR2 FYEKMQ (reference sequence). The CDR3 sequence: CASSNDSKQFF. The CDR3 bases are TGTGCCAGCAGCAACGACAGTAAGCAGTTCTTC.

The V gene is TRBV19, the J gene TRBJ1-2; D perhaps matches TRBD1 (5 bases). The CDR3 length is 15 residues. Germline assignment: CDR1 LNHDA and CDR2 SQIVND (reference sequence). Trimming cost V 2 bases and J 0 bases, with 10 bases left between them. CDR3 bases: TGTGCCAGTAGTATAAGGAACAGGTCTAACTATGGCTACACCTTC. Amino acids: CASSIRNRSNYGYTF.

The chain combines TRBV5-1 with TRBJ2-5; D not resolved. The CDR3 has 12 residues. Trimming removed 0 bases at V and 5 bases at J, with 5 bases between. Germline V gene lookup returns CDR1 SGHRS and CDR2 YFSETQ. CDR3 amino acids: CASSLELETQYF. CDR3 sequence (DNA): TGCGCCAGCAGCTTGGAGTTGGAGACCCAGTACTTC. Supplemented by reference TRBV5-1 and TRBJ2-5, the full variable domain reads KAGVTQTPRYLIKTRGQQVTLSCSPISGHRSVSWYQQTPGQGLQFLFEYFSETQRNKGNFPGRFSGRQFSNSRSEMNVSTLELGDSALYLCASSLELETQYFGPGTRLLVL.

The CDR3 DNA reads TGTGCCAGCAGCTTCGGCGGGGGGGGCTATGGCTACACCTTC. Translated, it gives CASSFGGGGYGYTF. The rearrangement uses TRBV7-9 and TRBJ1-2, with D perhaps TRBD1 (5 bases). Trimming pared 3 bases from V and 4 bases from J, leaving 12 bases between. This CDR3 is built from 14 residues. Germline V gives CDR1 SEHNR, CDR2 FQNEAQ (reference sequence).